The 2 T cell receptor beta chains presented below share a single source sample, sequenced in a study of OX40 agonist ivuxolimab in advanced cancers. Clones were sequenced by immunoSEQ multiplex PCR, and TCRdb holds only the in-frame ones, with some missing. The sample shows tens of thousands of clones, about 76% of them seen only once. The sequences come from CD4+ or CD8+ T cells sorted from blood, collected in a trial of the OX40 agonist ivuxolimab. These receptor sequences come from an adult with an advanced solid tumor such as melanoma, head and neck, liver or kidney cancer.

The gene calls are TRBV2 and TRBJ2-1; 7 bases are a match to TRBD1. After removal of 8 bases from V and 5 bases from J, the junction contained 12 bases not matched to a gene. Germline assignment: CDR1 SNHLY and CDR2 FYNNEI. The CDR3 runs 15 residues. The CDR3 region is CASGRRDSINNEQFF. The DNA of the CDR3 is TGTGCCAGCGGCCGCCGGGACAGCATAAACAATGAGCAGTTCTTC.

The chain employs TRBV11-1 and TRBJ2-5, with TRBD1 identical over 7 bases. Per the germline V gene, CDR1 is SGHAT and CDR2 is FQDESV (reference sequence). The CDR3 sequence is 14 residues long. V gave up 6 bases and J gave up 5 bases; unmatched junction bases: 9. Here the CDR3 reads CASSRQGIRETQYF. CDR3 coding DNA: TGTGCCAGCAGTCGACAGGGCATAAGGGAGACCCAGTACTTC.